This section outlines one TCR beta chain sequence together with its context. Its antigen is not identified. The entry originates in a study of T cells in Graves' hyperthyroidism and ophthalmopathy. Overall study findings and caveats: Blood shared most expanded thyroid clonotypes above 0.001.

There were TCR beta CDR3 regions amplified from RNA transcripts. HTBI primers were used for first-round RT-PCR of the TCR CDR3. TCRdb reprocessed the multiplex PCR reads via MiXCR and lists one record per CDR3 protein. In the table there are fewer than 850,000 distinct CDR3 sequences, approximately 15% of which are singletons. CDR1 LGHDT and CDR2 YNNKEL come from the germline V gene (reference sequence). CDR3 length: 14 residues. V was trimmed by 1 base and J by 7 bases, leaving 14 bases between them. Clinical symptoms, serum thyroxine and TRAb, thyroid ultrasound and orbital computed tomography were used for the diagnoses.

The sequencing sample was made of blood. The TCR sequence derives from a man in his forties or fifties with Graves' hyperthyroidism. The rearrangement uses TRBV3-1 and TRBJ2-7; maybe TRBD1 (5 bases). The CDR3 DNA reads TGTGCCAGCAGCCAAGGGACAAGCTTGGGGGAGCAGTACTTC. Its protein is CASSQGTSLGEQYF.